The rows below give T cell receptor beta chains drawn from one sample of a study of T cell responses to AZD1222 COVID-19 vaccine. Assay used: immunoSEQ multiplex PCR; TCRdb lists only in-frame clones, some missing. The sample records 150,000 to 200,000 clones, 94% being singletons. Sequenced here: peripheral blood, sampled 28 days after the second AZD1222 dose. Source of these receptors: an adult who received the AZD1222 COVID-19 vaccine. CDR3s include the opening cysteine and the closing phenylalanine or tryptophan. A D gene is named only where the DNA matches it firmly. The size entry is marked missing in some rows and otherwise reads once, few, many or a size class.

cdr3_nt: TGTGCCAGCAGCCAAGGCGACAGGGGGCTCACTGAAGCTTTCTTT; cdr3_aa: CASSQGDRGLTEAFF; d_call: TRBD1; v_call: TRBV4-2; j_call: TRBJ1-1; clone_size: NA
cdr3_nt: TGTGCCAGCTCCCGCGGACAGGGCGGAAACACTGAAGCTTTCTTT; cdr3_aa: CASSRGQGGNTEAFF; d_call: TRBD1; v_call: TRBV18; j_call: TRBJ1-1; clone_size: NA
cdr3_nt: TGCGCCAGCAGCCACGGACTAGCGGGAGGGCCTGTGGGACCCGGGGAGCTGTTTTTT; cdr3_aa: CASSHGLAGGPVGPGELFF; d_call: TRBD2; v_call: TRBV4-3; j_call: TRBJ2-2; clone_size: NA
cdr3_nt: TGTGCCAGCAGCTCCCAGGGGGGCGGAAAACTGTTTTTT; cdr3_aa: CASSSQGGGKLFF; d_call: TRBD1; v_call: TRBV11-2; j_call: TRBJ1-4; clone_size: NA
cdr3_nt: TGCGCCAGCAGCTTGAGGCCAGGGGTAGACACTGAAGCTTTCTTT; cdr3_aa: CASSLRPGVDTEAFF; d_call: NA; v_call: TRBV5-1; j_call: TRBJ1-1; clone_size: NA
cdr3_nt: TGTGCCAGCAGCCCTGGGACAGGGGTGAATGAGCAGTTCTTC; cdr3_aa: CASSPGTGVNEQFF; d_call: TRBD1; v_call: TRBV5-4; j_call: TRBJ2-1; clone_size: NA
cdr3_nt: TGTGCCTGGAGTCTCGCCGGGACAACTAGCACAGATACGCAGTATTTT; cdr3_aa: CAWSLAGTTSTDTQYF; d_call: NA; v_call: TRBV30; j_call: TRBJ2-3; clone_size: NA
cdr3_nt: TGTGCCAGCAGCAGGAGAGGGGGACTAGCGGGAGGCGAGCAGTACTTC; cdr3_aa: CASSRRGGLAGGEQYF; d_call: TRBD2; v_call: TRBV7-9; j_call: TRBJ2-7; clone_size: NA
cdr3_nt: TGCGCCAGCAGCCAAGAGCCTAGTAGGGAAAAACTGTTTTTT; cdr3_aa: CASSQEPSREKLFF; d_call: NA; v_call: TRBV4-1; j_call: TRBJ1-4; clone_size: NA
cdr3_nt: TGTGCCAGCAGCCAATCGAGAGGGATTTCACCCCTCCACTTT; cdr3_aa: CASSQSRGISPLHF; d_call: NA; v_call: TRBV3-1/TRBV3-2; j_call: TRBJ1-6; clone_size: NA
cdr3_nt: TGTGCCAGCAGTGGGGGGGGACCCTATAATTCACCCCTCCACTTT; cdr3_aa: CASSGGGPYNSPLHF; d_call: NA; v_call: TRBV25-1; j_call: TRBJ1-6; clone_size: NA
cdr3_nt: TGTGCCAGCAGTCTGACGGGACAGTACTATGGCTACACCTTC; cdr3_aa: CASSLTGQYYGYTF; d_call: TRBD1; v_call: TRBV28; j_call: TRBJ1-2; clone_size: NA
cdr3_nt: TGTGCCAGCAGCGCCGTATGGACAGAAAATAAGGCTGAAGCTTTCTTT; cdr3_aa: CASSAVWTENKAEAFF; d_call: NA; v_call: TRBV6-4; j_call: TRBJ1-1; clone_size: NA
cdr3_nt: TGTGCCAGCAGCCAAGTAAATAGTTTCTACGAGCAGTACTTC; cdr3_aa: CASSQVNSFYEQYF; d_call: NA; v_call: TRBV4-2; j_call: TRBJ2-7; clone_size: NA
cdr3_nt: TGTGCCAGAAGCTTAGGCCCCCTTTACGAGCAGTACTTC; cdr3_aa: CARSLGPLYEQYF; d_call: NA; v_call: TRBV7-5; j_call: TRBJ2-7; clone_size: once
cdr3_nt: TGTGCCAGCTCACCACAGGTAGAAAACTATGGCTACACCTTC; cdr3_aa: CASSPQVENYGYTF; d_call: NA; v_call: TRBV18; j_call: TRBJ1-2; clone_size: NA
cdr3_nt: TGTGCCAGCAGTTTGTCCAACAGGGGAAAGACTGAAGCTTTCTTT; cdr3_aa: CASSLSNRGKTEAFF; d_call: TRBD1; v_call: TRBV27; j_call: TRBJ1-1; clone_size: NA
cdr3_nt: TGCGCCAGCAGCAACCCGGACAGGGGGCTTGCTTTCTTT; cdr3_aa: CASSNPDRGLAFF; d_call: TRBD1; v_call: TRBV5-1; j_call: TRBJ1-1; clone_size: NA
cdr3_nt: TGCAGTGCTAGAGGGTTTGGCTACACCTTC; cdr3_aa: CSARGFGYTF; d_call: NA; v_call: TRBV20-1; j_call: TRBJ1-2; clone_size: NA
cdr3_nt: TGTGCCAGCAGTTCCATTGCGGCGCAGTTGAACATTCAGTACTTC; cdr3_aa: CASSSIAAQLNIQYF; d_call: NA; v_call: TRBV6-5; j_call: TRBJ2-4; clone_size: NA
cdr3_nt: TGCGCCAGCAGCTTGGAGACAGGAACCTACGAGCAGTACTTC; cdr3_aa: CASSLETGTYEQYF; d_call: NA; v_call: TRBV5-1; j_call: TRBJ2-7; clone_size: NA
cdr3_nt: TGTGCCAGCAGCCAAGACCTGACTAGCGGGGCTGAGACCCAGTACTTC; cdr3_aa: CASSQDLTSGAETQYF; d_call: TRBD2; v_call: TRBV3-1/TRBV3-2; j_call: TRBJ2-5; clone_size: NA
cdr3_nt: TGCGCCAGCAGCTTGCAGGCAAACACCGGGGAGCTGTTTTTT; cdr3_aa: CASSLQANTGELFF; d_call: NA; v_call: TRBV5-1; j_call: TRBJ2-2; clone_size: NA
cdr3_nt: TGTGCCAGCAGTTACAGAGACAATGAGCAGTTCTTC; cdr3_aa: CASSYRDNEQFF; d_call: NA; v_call: TRBV2; j_call: TRBJ2-1; clone_size: NA
cdr3_nt: TGTGCCAGCAGCTTGTCCGGGACTAGTAGGGAGCTGTTTTTT; cdr3_aa: CASSLSGTSRELFF; d_call: TRBD2; v_call: TRBV5-5; j_call: TRBJ2-2; clone_size: NA
cdr3_nt: TGTGCCAGCAGAGGGACCTTTGGGGCCAACGCTGAAGCTTTCTTT; cdr3_aa: CASRGTFGANAEAFF; d_call: NA; v_call: TRBV2; j_call: TRBJ1-1; clone_size: NA
cdr3_nt: TGTGCCAGCAGCTACCCGGGACAGGGGTCCCTCGAGGACTTC; cdr3_aa: CASSYPGQGSLEDF; d_call: TRBD1; v_call: TRBV2; j_call: TRBJ2-7; clone_size: once
cdr3_nt: TGTGCCAGCCACGCCGTGGCGTCTGGGGCCAACGTCCTGACTTTC; cdr3_aa: CASHAVASGANVLTF; d_call: NA; v_call: TRBV27; j_call: TRBJ2-6; clone_size: NA
cdr3_nt: TGTGCCAGTAGTATGGGGACGTGGGGCACCCCTGGCTATGGCTACACCTTC; cdr3_aa: CASSMGTWGTPGYGYTF; d_call: NA; v_call: TRBV19; j_call: TRBJ1-2; clone_size: NA
cdr3_nt: TGCGCCAGCAGCACCGGTGGAGGGGCTAATGAAAAACTGTTTTTT; cdr3_aa: CASSTGGGANEKLFF; d_call: NA; v_call: TRBV5-1; j_call: TRBJ1-4; clone_size: NA
cdr3_nt: TGTGCCAGCAGCCAAGAGGGCCTCGGGAGGGAGGAGTACTTC; cdr3_aa: CASSQEGLGREEYF; d_call: TRBD2; v_call: TRBV3-1/TRBV3-2; j_call: TRBJ2-7; clone_size: NA
cdr3_nt: TGTGCCAGCAGCTTGGCCGTCAGAACAGCGGAGACCCAGTACTTC; cdr3_aa: CASSLAVRTAETQYF; d_call: NA; v_call: TRBV5-6; j_call: TRBJ2-5; clone_size: NA
cdr3_nt: TGTGCCAGCAGCTTAACTCCGGATCAGCCCCAGCATTTT; cdr3_aa: CASSLTPDQPQHF; d_call: NA; v_call: TRBV7-3; j_call: TRBJ1-5; clone_size: NA
cdr3_nt: TGTGCCATCAGTGACGTTTCGGCTAGCGGTTACACAGATACGCAGTATTTT; cdr3_aa: CAISDVSASGYTDTQYF; d_call: TRBD2; v_call: TRBV10-3; j_call: TRBJ2-3; clone_size: NA
cdr3_nt: TGTGCCTGGAGCACAGGGGTCGCTGGGGCCAACGTCCTGACTTTC; cdr3_aa: CAWSTGVAGANVLTF; d_call: TRBD1; v_call: TRBV30; j_call: TRBJ2-6; clone_size: NA
cdr3_nt: TGTGCCACCAGCAGAGACTTTCTCGGGGGGAAACGGAGCGGCTACACCTTC; cdr3_aa: CATSRDFLGGKRSGYTF; d_call: NA; v_call: TRBV15; j_call: TRBJ1-2; clone_size: NA
cdr3_nt: TGTGCCAGTAGTATGGTCGGGGGGCTGGGCGGGGAGCTGTTTTTT; cdr3_aa: CASSMVGGLGGELFF; d_call: NA; v_call: TRBV19; j_call: TRBJ2-2; clone_size: NA
cdr3_nt: TGTGCCAGCAGTATGACTCTTACCTACGAGCAGTACTTC; cdr3_aa: CASSMTLTYEQYF; d_call: NA; v_call: TRBV6-2/TRBV6-3; j_call: TRBJ2-7; clone_size: NA
cdr3_nt: TGCGCCAGCAGCCACCTGACAGGGCACCAAGAGACCCAGTACTTC; cdr3_aa: CASSHLTGHQETQYF; d_call: TRBD1; v_call: TRBV4-1; j_call: TRBJ2-5; clone_size: NA
cdr3_nt: TGTGCCAGCAGCCTCAGACTAGCGGGGGGACCCACAGATACGCAGTATTTT; cdr3_aa: CASSLRLAGGPTDTQYF; d_call: TRBD2; v_call: TRBV7-2; j_call: TRBJ2-3; clone_size: once
cdr3_nt: TGCGCCAGCAGTTATCCCTCGGGACAGGGCCAAATCATTTTCTCCTTTAACTATGGCTACACCTTC; cdr3_aa: CASSYPSGQGQIIFSFNYGYTF; d_call: TRBD1; v_call: TRBV10-1; j_call: TRBJ1-2; clone_size: NA
cdr3_nt: TGTGCCAGCAGCGACCTTATAGGGCAAGAGACCCAGTACTTC; cdr3_aa: CASSDLIGQETQYF; d_call: NA; v_call: TRBV3-1/TRBV3-2; j_call: TRBJ2-5; clone_size: NA
cdr3_nt: TGTGCCAGTACTCCCTCGGGGGCCATGAACACTGAAGCTTTCTTT; cdr3_aa: CASTPSGAMNTEAFF; d_call: NA; v_call: TRBV19; j_call: TRBJ1-1; clone_size: NA
cdr3_nt: TGTGCCGAGGGAAGGAGGGTCTACGAGCAGTACTTC; cdr3_aa: CAEGRRVYEQYF; d_call: NA; v_call: TRBV19; j_call: TRBJ2-7; clone_size: NA
cdr3_nt: TGTGCCACCAGGGGCCCCGGGACAGGGGAAAAACTACTAAATGAAAAACTGTTTTTT; cdr3_aa: CATRGPGTGEKLLNEKLFF; d_call: TRBD1; v_call: TRBV24-1; j_call: TRBJ1-4; clone_size: NA
cdr3_nt: TGTGCCAGCGCCGGGCGCACAACCTATGGCTACACCTTC; cdr3_aa: CASAGRTTYGYTF; d_call: NA; v_call: TRBV28; j_call: TRBJ1-2; clone_size: NA
cdr3_nt: TGCAGTGCTTCCATTTCGTACGAGCAGTACTTC; cdr3_aa: CSASISYEQYF; d_call: NA; v_call: TRBV20-1; j_call: TRBJ2-7; clone_size: once
cdr3_nt: TGCGCCAGCAGCCAAGGACCCATGAACACTGAAGCTTTCTTT; cdr3_aa: CASSQGPMNTEAFF; d_call: NA; v_call: TRBV4-1; j_call: TRBJ1-1; clone_size: NA
cdr3_nt: TGTGCCAGCAGCTTACAGGCTAGCTCTGGAAACACCATATATTTT; cdr3_aa: CASSLQASSGNTIYF; d_call: NA; v_call: TRBV7-6; j_call: TRBJ1-3; clone_size: NA
cdr3_nt: TGTGCCAGTAGTTCCCGACTAGCGGGAATGTCTGGGACCCAGTACTTC; cdr3_aa: CASSSRLAGMSGTQYF; d_call: TRBD2; v_call: TRBV19; j_call: TRBJ2-5; clone_size: NA
cdr3_nt: TGTGCCAGCAATCCCCGATTAGGTGGGGGCACGGTTAGAACCATATATTTT; cdr3_aa: CASNPRLGGGTVRTIYF; d_call: NA; v_call: TRBV28; j_call: TRBJ1-3; clone_size: NA
cdr3_nt: TGTGCCAGCAGCGCAACTAACAGGCTGACAGATACGCAGTATTTT; cdr3_aa: CASSATNRLTDTQYF; d_call: NA; v_call: TRBV7-2; j_call: TRBJ2-3; clone_size: NA
cdr3_nt: TGTGCCAGCACCCAAGGAATCCCTAATTATAATTCACCCCTCCACTTT; cdr3_aa: CASTQGIPNYNSPLHF; d_call: NA; v_call: TRBV3-1/TRBV3-2; j_call: TRBJ1-6; clone_size: few
cdr3_nt: TGTGCCAGCAGTGGGGGGGTTGACTATGGCTACACCTTC; cdr3_aa: CASSGGVDYGYTF; d_call: NA; v_call: TRBV2; j_call: TRBJ1-2; clone_size: NA
cdr3_nt: TGTGCCAGCAGCTTAATGGGACAGGGGGCTCGTAAGGAGACCCAGTACTTC; cdr3_aa: CASSLMGQGARKETQYF; d_call: TRBD1; v_call: TRBV7-3; j_call: TRBJ2-5; clone_size: once
cdr3_nt: TGCGCCAGCAGCACCGGACAGGGGGGTCAGCCCCAGCATTTT; cdr3_aa: CASSTGQGGQPQHF; d_call: TRBD1; v_call: TRBV5-1; j_call: TRBJ1-5; clone_size: once
cdr3_nt: TGTGCCAGCAGCCCCACGAGGACCCTCTACGAGCAGTACTTC; cdr3_aa: CASSPTRTLYEQYF; d_call: NA; v_call: TRBV7-8; j_call: TRBJ2-7; clone_size: NA